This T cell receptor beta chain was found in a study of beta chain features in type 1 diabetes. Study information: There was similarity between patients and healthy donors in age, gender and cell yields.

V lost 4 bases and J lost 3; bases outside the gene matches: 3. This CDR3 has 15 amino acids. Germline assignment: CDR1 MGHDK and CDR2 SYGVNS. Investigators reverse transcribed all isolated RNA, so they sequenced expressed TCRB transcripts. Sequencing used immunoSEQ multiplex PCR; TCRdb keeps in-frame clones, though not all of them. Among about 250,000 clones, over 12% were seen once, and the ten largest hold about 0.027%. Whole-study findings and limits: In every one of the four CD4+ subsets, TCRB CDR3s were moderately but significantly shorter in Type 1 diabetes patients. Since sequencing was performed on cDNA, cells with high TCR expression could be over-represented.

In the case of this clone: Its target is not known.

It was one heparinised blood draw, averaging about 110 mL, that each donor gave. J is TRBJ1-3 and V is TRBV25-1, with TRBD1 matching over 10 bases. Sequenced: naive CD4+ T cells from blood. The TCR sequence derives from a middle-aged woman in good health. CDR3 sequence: CASSAGQGHGNTIYF. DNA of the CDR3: TGTGCCAGCAGTGCGGGACAGGGGCATGGAAACACCATATATTTT.